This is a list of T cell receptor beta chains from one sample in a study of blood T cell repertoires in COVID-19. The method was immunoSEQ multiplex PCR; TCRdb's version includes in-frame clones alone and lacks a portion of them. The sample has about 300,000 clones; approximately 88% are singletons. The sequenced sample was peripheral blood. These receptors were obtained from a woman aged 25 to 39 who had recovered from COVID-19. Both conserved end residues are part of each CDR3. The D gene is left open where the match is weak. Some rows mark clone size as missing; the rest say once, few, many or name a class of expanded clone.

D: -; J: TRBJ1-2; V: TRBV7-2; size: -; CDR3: CASSLVGGADYGYTF; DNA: TGTGCCAGCAGCTTAGTGGGGGGGGCGGACTATGGCTACACCTTC
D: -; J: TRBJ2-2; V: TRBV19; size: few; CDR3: CASSKPQYTGELFF; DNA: TGTGCCAGTAGTAAACCTCAGTACACCGGGGAGCTGTTTTTT
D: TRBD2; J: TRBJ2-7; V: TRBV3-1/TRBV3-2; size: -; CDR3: CASSHLAGAGEQYF; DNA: TGTGCCAGCAGCCACCTAGCGGGAGCTGGAGAGCAGTACTTC
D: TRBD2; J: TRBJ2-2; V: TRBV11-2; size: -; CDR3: CASSSWTSGANTGELFF; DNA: TGTGCCAGCAGCTCCTGGACTAGCGGGGCCAACACCGGGGAGCTGTTTTTT
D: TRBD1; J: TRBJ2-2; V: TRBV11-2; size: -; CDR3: CASSQTGPAGELFF; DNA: TGTGCCAGCAGCCAGACAGGGCCAGCCGGGGAGCTGTTTTTT
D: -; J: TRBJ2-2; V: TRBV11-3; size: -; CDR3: CASSGGGGTGELFF; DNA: TGTGCCAGCAGCGGGGGCGGCGGGACCGGGGAGCTGTTTTTT
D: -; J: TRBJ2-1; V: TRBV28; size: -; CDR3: CASSLRRTAYIYNEQFF; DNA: TGTGCCAGCAGTTTACGGAGGACAGCTTATATCTACAATGAGCAGTTCTTC
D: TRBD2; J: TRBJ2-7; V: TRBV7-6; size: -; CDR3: CASSLGSTSGSYEQYF; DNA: TGTGCCAGCAGCTTAGGGTCGACTAGCGGGTCCTACGAGCAGTACTTC
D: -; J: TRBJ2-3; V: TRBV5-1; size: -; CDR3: CASSETTDTQYF; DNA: TGCGCCAGCAGCGAAACGACTGATACGCAGTATTTT
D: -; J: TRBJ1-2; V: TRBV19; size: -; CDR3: CASSGGAAAGYTF; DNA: TGTGCCAGTAGTGGGGGGGCGGCGGCTGGCTACACCTTC
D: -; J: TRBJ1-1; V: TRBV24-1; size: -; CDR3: CATRGGTGTEAFF; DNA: TGTGCCACCAGGGGAGGGACGGGCACTGAAGCTTTCTTT
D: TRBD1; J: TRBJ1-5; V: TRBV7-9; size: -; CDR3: CASSEDRERQPQHF; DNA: TGTGCCAGCAGCGAAGACAGGGAGCGTCAGCCCCAGCATTTT
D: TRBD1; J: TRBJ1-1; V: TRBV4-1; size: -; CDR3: CASSQGETGGLNTEAFF; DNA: TGCGCCAGCAGCCAAGGAGAGACAGGGGGTTTGAACACTGAAGCTTTCTTT
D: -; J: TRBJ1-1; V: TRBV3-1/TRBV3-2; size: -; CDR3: CASSPGGVHGTEAFF; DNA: TGTGCCAGCAGCCCCGGAGGGGTTCATGGCACTGAAGCTTTCTTT
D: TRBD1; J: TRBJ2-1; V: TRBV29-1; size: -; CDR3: CSVVPGQGVYNEQFF; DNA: TGCAGCGTCGTACCGGGACAGGGGGTATACAATGAGCAGTTCTTC
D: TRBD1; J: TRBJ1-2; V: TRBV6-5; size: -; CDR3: CASSDPRGREYGYTF; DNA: TGTGCCAGCAGCGACCCCAGGGGGCGGGAGTATGGCTACACCTTC
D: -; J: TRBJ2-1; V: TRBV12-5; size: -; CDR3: CASGRGGGEQFF; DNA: TGTGCTAGTGGCCGCGGCGGTGGGGAGCAGTTCTTC
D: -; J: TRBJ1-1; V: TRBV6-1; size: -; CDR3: CASSEGGWGNTEAFF; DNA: TGTGCCAGCAGTGAAGGGGGCTGGGGGAACACTGAAGCTTTCTTT
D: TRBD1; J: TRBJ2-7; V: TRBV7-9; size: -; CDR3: CASSDHGQGPTYEQYF; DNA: TGTGCCAGCAGCGATCACGGACAGGGACCCACCTACGAGCAGTACTTC
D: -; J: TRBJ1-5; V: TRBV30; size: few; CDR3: CAWSPGGRQPQHF; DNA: TGTGCCTGGAGTCCTGGGGGGAGGCAGCCCCAGCATTTT
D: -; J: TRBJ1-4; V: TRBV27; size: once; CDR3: CASSPSEGGYEKLFF; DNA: TGTGCCAGCAGCCCTAGTGAGGGCGGCTACGAAAAACTGTTTTTT
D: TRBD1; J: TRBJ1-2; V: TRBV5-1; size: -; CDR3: CASSLAGTGPTGYTF; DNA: TGCGCCAGCAGCTTGGCCGGGACAGGGCCGACGGGCTACACCTTC